This T cell receptor (beta chain) was identified during a study of immune heterogeneity within non-small cell lung tumors. Germline V gene sequence: CDR1 LNHNV, CDR2 YYDKDF (reference sequence). The CDR3 has 13 amino acids. Study-wide results and limits: A moderate but significant correlation was found, linking local T-cell clonality with local tumor mutational burden (R about 0.31). Between individual patients, the high-frequency T-cell receptor beta clonotypes largely differed. Recurrence of identical dominant CDR3 beta clonotypes was observed across tumor sites within a patient, alongside site-unique high-frequency clones.

With 32 V and 13 J primers, multiplex PCR amplified the TCR beta CDR3. TCRdb independently ran MiXCR on the multiplex PCR reads; one entry per CDR3 protein. The top ten clones hold 13% of a sample with 10,000 to 15,000 distinct CDR3 sequences, 20% to 25% of them seen once. On this clonotype: No antigen is known for it. At one end, the junction sequence differs from germline, possibly due to a read error.

Bulk tumor genomic DNA, approximately 560 ng per sample, was the template. Spaced far apart, several biopsies were taken from each primary tumor during surgery. Surgery that was curative in intent was performed on patients with untreated, newly diagnosed non-small cell lung cancer. Non-small cell lung cancer patients, newly diagnosed and having surgery with curative intent, served as donors. The chain combines TRBV15 with TRBJ1-1; no clear D. The sample consisted of lung tumor tissue. The sequence came from a man aged 50-59 years with non-small cell lung cancer. CDR3 in amino acids: CAASISGDTEAFF. Written as DNA, the CDR3 is TGTGCCGCCAGCATAAGTGGAGATACTGAAGCTTTCTTT.